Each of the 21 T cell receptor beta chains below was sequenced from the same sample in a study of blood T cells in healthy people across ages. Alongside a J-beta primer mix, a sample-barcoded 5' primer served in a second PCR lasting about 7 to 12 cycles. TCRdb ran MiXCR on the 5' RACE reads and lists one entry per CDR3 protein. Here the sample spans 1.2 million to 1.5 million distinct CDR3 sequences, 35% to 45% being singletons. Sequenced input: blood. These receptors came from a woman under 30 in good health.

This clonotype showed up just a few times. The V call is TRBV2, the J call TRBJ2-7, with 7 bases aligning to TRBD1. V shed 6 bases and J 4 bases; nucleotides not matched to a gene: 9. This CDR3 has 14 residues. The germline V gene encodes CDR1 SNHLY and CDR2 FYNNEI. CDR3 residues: CASSRLGQNYEQYF. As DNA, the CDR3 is TGTGCCAGCAGCCGACTGGGACAGAATTACGAGCAGTACTTC.

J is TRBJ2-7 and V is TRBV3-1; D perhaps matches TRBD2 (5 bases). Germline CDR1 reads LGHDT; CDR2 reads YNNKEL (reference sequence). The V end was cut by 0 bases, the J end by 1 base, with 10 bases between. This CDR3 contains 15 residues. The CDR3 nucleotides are TGTGCCAGCAGCCAAGATCAAACTAGTTCCTACGAGCAGTACTTC. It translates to CASSQDQTSSYEQYF.

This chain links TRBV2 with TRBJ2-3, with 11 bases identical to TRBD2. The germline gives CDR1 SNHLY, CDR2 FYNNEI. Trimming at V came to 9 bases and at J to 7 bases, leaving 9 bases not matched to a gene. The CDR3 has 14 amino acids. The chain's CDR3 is CASHTSGSGHTQYF. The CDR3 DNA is TGTGCCAGTCATACTAGCGGGAGTGGTCATACGCAGTATTTT.

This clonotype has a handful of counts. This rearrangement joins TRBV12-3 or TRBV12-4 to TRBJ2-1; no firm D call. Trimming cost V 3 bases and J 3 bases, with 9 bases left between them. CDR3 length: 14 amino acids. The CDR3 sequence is CASSFGTIYNEQFF. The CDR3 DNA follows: TGTGCCAGCAGTTTTGGCACCATCTACAATGAGCAGTTCTTC.

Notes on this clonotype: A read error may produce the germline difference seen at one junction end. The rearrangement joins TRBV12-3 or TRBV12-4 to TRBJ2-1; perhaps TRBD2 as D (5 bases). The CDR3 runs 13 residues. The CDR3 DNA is TGTGCCAGCAGCCTCACTAGAATCGATGAGCAGTTATTC. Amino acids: CASSLTRIDEQLF.

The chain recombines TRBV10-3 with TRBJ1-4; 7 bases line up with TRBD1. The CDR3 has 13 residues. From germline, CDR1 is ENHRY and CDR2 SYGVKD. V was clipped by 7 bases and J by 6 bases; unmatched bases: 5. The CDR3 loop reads CAITDGQDEKLFF. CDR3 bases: TGTGCCATCACCGATGGACAGGATGAAAAACTGTTTTTT.

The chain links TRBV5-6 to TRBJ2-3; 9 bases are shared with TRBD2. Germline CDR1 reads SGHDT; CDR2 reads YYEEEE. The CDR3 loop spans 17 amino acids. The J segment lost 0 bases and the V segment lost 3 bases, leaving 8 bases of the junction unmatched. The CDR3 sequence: CASSWEIAGESTDTQYF. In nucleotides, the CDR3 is TGTGCCAGCAGCTGGGAGATAGCGGGGGAGAGCACAGATACGCAGTATTTT.

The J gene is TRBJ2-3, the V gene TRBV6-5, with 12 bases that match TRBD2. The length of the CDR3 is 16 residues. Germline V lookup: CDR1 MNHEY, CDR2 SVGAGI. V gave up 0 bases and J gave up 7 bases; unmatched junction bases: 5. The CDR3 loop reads CASSYSKTSGGNTQYF. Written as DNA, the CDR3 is TGTGCCAGCAGTTACTCGAAGACTAGCGGGGGAAATACGCAGTATTTT.

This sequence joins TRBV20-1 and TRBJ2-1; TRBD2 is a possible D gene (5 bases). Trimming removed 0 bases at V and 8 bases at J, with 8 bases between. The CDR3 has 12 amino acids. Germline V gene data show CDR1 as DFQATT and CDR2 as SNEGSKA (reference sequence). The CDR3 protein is CSARDTSYEQFF. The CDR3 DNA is TGCAGTGCTAGAGATACTAGTTATGAGCAGTTCTTC.

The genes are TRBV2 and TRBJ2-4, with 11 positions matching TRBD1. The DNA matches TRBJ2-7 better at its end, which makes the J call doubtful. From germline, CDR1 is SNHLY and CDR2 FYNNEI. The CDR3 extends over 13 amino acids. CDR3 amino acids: CASKGQGGYEQYF. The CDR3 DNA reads TGTGCCAGCAAGGGACAGGGGGGGTACGAGCAGTACTTC.

DNA for the CDR3: TGTGCCAGCAGCCAAAACGCTTTAGCGGGGGGGCTCTACAATGAGCAGTACTTC. Encoded protein: CASSQNALAGGLYNEQYF. The chain carries TRBV4-2 and TRBJ2-1; 11 nucleotides match TRBD2. The closer fit of TRBJ2-7 to the DNA end suggests the J call may be wrong. Germline V gene data show CDR1 as LGHNA and CDR2 as YNFKEQ. CDR3 length: 18 residues.

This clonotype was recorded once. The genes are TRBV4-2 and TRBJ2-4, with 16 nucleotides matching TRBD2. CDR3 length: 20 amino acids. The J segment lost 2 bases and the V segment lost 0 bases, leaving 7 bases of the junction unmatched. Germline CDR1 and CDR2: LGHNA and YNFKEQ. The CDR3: CASSQEAGLAGGPTKNIQYF. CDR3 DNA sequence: TGTGCCAGCAGCCAAGAAGCGGGACTAGCGGGGGGGCCAACCAAAAACATTCAGTACTTC.

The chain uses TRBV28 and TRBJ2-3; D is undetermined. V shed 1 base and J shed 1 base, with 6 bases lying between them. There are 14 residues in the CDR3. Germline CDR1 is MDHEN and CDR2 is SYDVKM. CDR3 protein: CASSLYSRTDTQYF. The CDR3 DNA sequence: TGTGCCAGCAGTTTATACAGTCGCACAGATACGCAGTATTTT.

CDR3 sequence: CASSSEGNQPQHF. The CDR3 region has the DNA TGTGCCAGCAGCTCGGAGGGGAATCAGCCCCAGCATTTT. The chain has TRBV7-2 and TRBJ1-5, with D perhaps TRBD1 (5 bases). Trimming took 4 bases from V and 4 from J, leaving 8 bases between them. The CDR3 loop spans 13 amino acids. In germline, CDR1 is SGHTA, CDR2 FQGNSA.

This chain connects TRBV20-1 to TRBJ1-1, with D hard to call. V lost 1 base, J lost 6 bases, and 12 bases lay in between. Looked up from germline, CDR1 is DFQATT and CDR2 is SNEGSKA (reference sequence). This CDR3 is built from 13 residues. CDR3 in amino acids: CSARVRFRAEAFF. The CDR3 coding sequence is TGCAGTGCTAGAGTCCGTTTTCGCGCTGAAGCTTTCTTT.

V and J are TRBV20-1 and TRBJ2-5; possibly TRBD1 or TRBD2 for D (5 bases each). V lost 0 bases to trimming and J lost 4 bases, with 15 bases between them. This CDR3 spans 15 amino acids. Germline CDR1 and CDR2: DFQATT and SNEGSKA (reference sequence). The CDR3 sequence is CSARDRLGVGETQYF. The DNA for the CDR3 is TGCAGTGCTAGAGACAGACTGGGGGTGGGAGAGACCCAGTACTTC.

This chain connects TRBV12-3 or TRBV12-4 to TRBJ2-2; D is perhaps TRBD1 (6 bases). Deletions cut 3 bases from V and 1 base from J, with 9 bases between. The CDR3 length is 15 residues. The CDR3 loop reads CASSFTRGNTGELFF. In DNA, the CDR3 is TGTGCCAGCAGTTTCACCAGGGGGAACACCGGGGAGCTGTTTTTT.

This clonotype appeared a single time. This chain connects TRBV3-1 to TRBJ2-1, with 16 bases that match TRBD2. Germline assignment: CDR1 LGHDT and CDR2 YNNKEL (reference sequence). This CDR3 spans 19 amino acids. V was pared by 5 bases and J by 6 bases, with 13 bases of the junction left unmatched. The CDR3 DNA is TGTGCCAGCAGCAACCGCGGGACTAGCGGGGGGGCCGAGGTCAATGAGCAGTTCTTC. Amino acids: CASSNRGTSGGAEVNEQFF.

CDR3 sequence (DNA): TGCAGCGTTTTGGACTTCCAAGCAGCTAACTATGGCTACACCTTC. As protein: CSVLDFQAANYGYTF. This chain uses TRBV29-1 with TRBJ1-2, with unresolved D. The CDR3 has 15 amino acids. V was shortened by 5 bases and J by 0 bases, with 16 bases between the two germline ends. In germline, CDR1 is SQVTM, CDR2 ANQGSEA.

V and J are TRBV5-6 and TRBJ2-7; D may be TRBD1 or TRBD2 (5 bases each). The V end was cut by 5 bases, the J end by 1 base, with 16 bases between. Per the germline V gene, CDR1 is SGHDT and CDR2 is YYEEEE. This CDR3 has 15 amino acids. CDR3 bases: TGTGCCAGCAGTATCGGGGACGCGGCGTCCTACGAGCAGTACTTC. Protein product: CASSIGDAASYEQYF.

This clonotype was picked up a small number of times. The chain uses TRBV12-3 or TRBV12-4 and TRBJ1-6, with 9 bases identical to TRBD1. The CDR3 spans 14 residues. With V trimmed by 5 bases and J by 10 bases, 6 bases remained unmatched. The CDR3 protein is CASSTGGAESPLHF. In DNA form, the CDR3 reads TGTGCCAGCAGTACAGGGGGCGCTGAGTCACCCCTCCACTTT.